This TCR beta chain comes out of a study of cytomegalovirus exposure and HLA in healthy donors. Whole-study findings and limits: In the 120 or so validation repertoires, 94% of cluster scores exceeded 0, per a later analysis. Altogether, 160 or so TCR beta chains were recorded as cytomegalovirus-associated.

While the first cohort had some 700 subjects, the donors belonged to the separate validation cohort of roughly 130 subjects. To note about this clone: The antigen is not known.

Clones were sequenced by immunoSEQ multiplex PCR, and TCRdb holds only the in-frame ones, with some missing. This sample carries about 83,000 clones, 95% to 97% of them seen once, and the ten largest clones take 1.3%. With 3 bases clipped from V and 4 bases from J, the junction kept 9 bases outside the gene matches. Germline CDR1 SGDLS, CDR2 YYNGEE. The CDR3 consists of 16 residues. The rearrangement joins TRBV9 to TRBJ1-2, with 10 bases that match TRBD1. This clonotype was obtained from a woman aged 18-35 years in good health and CMV-seronegative. Sequencing was carried out using PBMCs. In DNA, the CDR3 is TGTGCCAGCAGCGCCATAGGACAGGGGGGCCCCTATGGCTACACCTTC. Amino acid sequence: CASSAIGQGGPYGYTF.